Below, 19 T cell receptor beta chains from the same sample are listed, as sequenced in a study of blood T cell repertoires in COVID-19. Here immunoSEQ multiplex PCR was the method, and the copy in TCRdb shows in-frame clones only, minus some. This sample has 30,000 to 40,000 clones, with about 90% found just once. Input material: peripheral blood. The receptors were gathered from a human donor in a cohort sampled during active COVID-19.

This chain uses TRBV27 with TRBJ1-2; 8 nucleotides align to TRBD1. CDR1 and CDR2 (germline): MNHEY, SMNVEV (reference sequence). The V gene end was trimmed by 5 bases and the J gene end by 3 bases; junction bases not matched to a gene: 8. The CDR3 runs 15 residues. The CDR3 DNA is TGTGCCAGCAGTAACGACCGGACAGGGCACTATGGCTACACCTTC. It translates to CASSNDRTGHYGYTF.

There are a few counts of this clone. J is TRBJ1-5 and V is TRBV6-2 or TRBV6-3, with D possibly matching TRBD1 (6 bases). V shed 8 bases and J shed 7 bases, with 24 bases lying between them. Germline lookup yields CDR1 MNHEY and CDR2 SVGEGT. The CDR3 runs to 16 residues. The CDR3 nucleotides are TGTGCCAGCTGCCGGCCGACGTGGGGGACAAGCCAGCCCCAGCATTTT. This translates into CASCRPTWGTSQPQHF.

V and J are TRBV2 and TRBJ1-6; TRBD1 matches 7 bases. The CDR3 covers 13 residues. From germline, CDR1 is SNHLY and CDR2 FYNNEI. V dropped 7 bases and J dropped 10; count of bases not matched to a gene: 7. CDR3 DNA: TGTGCCAGCACAATAGACAGGGACTCACCCCTCCACTTT. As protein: CASTIDRDSPLHF.

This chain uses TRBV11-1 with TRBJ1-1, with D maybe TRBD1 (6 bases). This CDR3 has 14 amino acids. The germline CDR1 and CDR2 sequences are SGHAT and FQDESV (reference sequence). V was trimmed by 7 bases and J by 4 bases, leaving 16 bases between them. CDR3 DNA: TGTGCCAGCACCCTCTTCAGGGGCAGCACTGAAGCTTTCTTT. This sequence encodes CASTLFRGSTEAFF.

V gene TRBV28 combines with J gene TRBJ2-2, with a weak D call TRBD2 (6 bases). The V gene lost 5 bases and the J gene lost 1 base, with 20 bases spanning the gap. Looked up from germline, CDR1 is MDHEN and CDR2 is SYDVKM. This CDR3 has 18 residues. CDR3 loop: CASSPPPLALRNTGELFF. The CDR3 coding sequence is TGTGCCAGCAGTCCCCCACCCCTAGCGCTCAGGAACACCGGGGAGCTGTTTTTT.

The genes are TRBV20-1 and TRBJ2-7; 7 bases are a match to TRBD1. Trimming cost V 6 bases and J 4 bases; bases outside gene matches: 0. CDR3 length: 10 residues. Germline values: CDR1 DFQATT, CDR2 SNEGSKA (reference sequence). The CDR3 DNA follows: TGCAGTGCCAGGGGGTACGAGCAGTACTTC. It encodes CSARGYEQYF.

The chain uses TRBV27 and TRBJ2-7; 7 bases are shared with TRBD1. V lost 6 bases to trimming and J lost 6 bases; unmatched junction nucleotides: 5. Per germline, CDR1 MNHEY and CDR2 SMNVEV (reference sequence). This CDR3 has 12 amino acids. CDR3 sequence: CASSYRGAEQYF. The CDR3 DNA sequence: TGTGCCAGCAGCTACAGGGGAGCCGAGCAGTACTTC.

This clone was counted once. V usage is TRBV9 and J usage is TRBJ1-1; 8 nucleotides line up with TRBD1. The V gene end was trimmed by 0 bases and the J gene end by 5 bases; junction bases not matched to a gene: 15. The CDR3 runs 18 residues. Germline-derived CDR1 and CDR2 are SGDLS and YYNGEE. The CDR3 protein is CASSVGRPQRTGRTEAFF. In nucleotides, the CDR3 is TGTGCCAGCAGCGTAGGGAGGCCCCAACGGACAGGGAGGACTGAAGCTTTCTTT.

CDR3 residues: CASSERGREEKLFF. DNA of the CDR3: TGTGCCAGCAGTGAGCGAGGGAGAGAAGAAAAACTGTTTTTT. The rearrangement joins TRBV6-1 to TRBJ1-4; D gene ambiguous. The germline V gene has CDR1 MNHNS and CDR2 SASEGT. The V and J ends lost 3 bases and 8 bases respectively, with 13 bases between them. The CDR3 has 14 amino acids.

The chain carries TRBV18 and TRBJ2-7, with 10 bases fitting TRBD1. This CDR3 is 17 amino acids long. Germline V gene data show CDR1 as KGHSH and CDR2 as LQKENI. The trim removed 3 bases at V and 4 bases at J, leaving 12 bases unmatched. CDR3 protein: CASSPGTGVVGSYEQYF. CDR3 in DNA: TGTGCCAGCTCACCCGGGACAGGGGTCGTCGGATCGTACGAGCAGTACTTC.

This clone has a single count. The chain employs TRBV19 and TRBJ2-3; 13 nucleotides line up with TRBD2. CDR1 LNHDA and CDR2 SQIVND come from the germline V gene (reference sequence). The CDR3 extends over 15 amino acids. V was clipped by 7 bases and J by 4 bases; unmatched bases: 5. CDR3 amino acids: CASKTSGGSADTQYF. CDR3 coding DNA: TGTGCCAGTAAGACTAGCGGGGGGTCCGCAGATACGCAGTATTTT.

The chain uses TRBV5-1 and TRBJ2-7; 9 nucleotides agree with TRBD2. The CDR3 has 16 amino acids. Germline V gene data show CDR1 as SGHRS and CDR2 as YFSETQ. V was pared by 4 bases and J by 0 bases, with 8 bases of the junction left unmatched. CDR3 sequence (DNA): TGCGCCAGCAGCCATGGACTAGCGCCGGGCTCCTACGAGCAGTACTTC. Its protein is CASSHGLAPGSYEQYF.

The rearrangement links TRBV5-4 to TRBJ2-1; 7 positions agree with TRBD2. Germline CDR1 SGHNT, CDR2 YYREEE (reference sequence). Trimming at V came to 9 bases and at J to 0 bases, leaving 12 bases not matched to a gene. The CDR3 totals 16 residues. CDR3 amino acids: CATKGRGSPSYNEQFF. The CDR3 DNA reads TGTGCCACGAAAGGGAGGGGTTCCCCCTCCTACAATGAGCAGTTCTTC.

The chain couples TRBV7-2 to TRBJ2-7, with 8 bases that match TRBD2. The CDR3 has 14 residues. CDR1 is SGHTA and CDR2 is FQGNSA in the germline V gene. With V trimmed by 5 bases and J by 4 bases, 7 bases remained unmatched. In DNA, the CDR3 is TGTGCCAGCAGCCCTAGCGGGCAGGCGTACGAGCAGTACTTC. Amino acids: CASSPSGQAYEQYF.

In nucleotides, the CDR3 is TGTGCCAGCAGGACAGGGAGCTCCTACGAGCAGTACTTC. Its translation: CASRTGSSYEQYF. The chain is built from TRBV6-5 and TRBJ2-7; 7 bases fit TRBD1. CDR3 size: 13 residues. Losses at the gene ends were 6 bases for V and 0 bases for J; bases not matched to a gene: 2. The germline V gene encodes CDR1 MNHEY and CDR2 SVGAGI.

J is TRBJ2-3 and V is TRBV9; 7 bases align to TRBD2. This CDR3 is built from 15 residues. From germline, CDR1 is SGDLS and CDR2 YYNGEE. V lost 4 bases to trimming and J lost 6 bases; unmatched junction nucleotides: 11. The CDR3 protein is CASSTRLALTDTQYF. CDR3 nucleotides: TGTGCCAGCAGCACCCGACTAGCCTTGACGGATACGCAGTATTTT.

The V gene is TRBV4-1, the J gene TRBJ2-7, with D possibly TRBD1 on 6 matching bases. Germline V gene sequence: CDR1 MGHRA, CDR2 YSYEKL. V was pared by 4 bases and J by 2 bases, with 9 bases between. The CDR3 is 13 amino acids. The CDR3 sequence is CASSRGTTYEQYF. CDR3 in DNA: TGCGCCAGCAGCCGGGGGACAACCTACGAGCAGTACTTC.

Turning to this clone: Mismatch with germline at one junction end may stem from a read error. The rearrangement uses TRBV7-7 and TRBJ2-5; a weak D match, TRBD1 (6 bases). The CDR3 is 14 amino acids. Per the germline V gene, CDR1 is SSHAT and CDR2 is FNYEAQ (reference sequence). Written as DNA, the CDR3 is TGTGCTAGCAGCCCAGGGGAATACCAAGAGACCCAGTACTTC. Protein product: CASSPGEYQETQYF.

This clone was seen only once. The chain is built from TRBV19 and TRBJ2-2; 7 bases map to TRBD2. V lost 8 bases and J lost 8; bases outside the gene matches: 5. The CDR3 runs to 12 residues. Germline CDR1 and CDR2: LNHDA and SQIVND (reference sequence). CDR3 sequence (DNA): TGTGCCAGTCTGGGGGGGGTAGGGGAGCTGTTTTTT. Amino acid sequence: CASLGGVGELFF. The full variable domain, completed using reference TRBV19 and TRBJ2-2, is DGGITQSPKYLFRKEGQNVTLSCEQNLNHDAMYWYRQDPGQGLRLIYYSQIVNDFQKGDIAEGYSVSREKKESFPLTVTSAQKNPTAFYLCASLGGVGELFFGEGSRLTVL.